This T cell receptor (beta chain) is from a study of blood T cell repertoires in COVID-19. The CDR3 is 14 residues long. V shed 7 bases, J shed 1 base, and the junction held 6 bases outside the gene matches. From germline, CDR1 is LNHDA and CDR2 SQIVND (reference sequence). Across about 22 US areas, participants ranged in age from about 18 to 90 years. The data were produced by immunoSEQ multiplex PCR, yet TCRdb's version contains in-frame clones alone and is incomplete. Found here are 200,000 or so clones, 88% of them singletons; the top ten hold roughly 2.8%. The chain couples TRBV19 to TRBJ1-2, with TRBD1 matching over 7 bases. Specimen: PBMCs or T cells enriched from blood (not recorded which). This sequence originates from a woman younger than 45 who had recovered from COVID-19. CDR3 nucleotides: TGTGCCAGTACGATGCACAGGGGTAACTATGGCTACACCTTC. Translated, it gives CASTMHRGNYGYTF. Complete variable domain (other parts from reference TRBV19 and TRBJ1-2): DGGITQSPKYLFRKEGQNVTLSCEQNLNHDAMYWYRQDPGQGLRLIYYSQIVNDFQKGDIAEGYSVSREKKESFPLTVTSAQKNPTAFYLCASTMHRGNYGYTFGSGTRLTVV.